Listed below are T cell receptor beta chains from one sample, sequenced in a study of early T cells in non-severe SARS-CoV-2 infection. TCRdb reprocessed the 5' RACE reads with MiXCR, giving one entry per CDR3 protein. Among around 40,000 distinct CDR3 sequences listed, more than 9% were seen once. What was sequenced was whole blood. The receptor set was obtained from an adult who was a healthcare worker with PCR-confirmed SARS-CoV-2 infection or an uninfected control (not recorded which). Each CDR3 is given with its conserved first and last residue. A D gene is named only where the DNA matches it firmly. The size field is filled for only some rows; it gives once, few, many or a size class.

clone size | J gene | V gene | D gene | CDR3 protein | CDR3 DNA
few | TRBJ1-2 | TRBV28 | NA | CASSLIDRKNYGYTF | TGTGCCAGCAGTTTAATCGACAGGAAGAACTATGGCTACACCTTC
few | TRBJ2-1 | TRBV20-1 | NA | CSARSTRGRNEQFF | TGCAGTGCTAGGAGTACTAGGGGACGCAATGAGCAGTTCTTC
NA | TRBJ2-7 | TRBV24-1 | TRBD1 | CATSAPGQGSYEQYF | TGTGCCACCAGTGCCCCCGGACAGGGGTCCTACGAGCAGTACTTC
many | TRBJ2-1 | TRBV29-1 | NA | CSAGQRLVHEQFF | TGCAGCGCCGGCCAGAGACTAGTTCATGAGCAGTTCTTC
NA | TRBJ2-5 | TRBV20-1 | NA | CSASSSVGETQYF | TGCAGTGCTAGCTCTAGCGTAGGGGAGACCCAGTACTTC
few | TRBJ2-1 | TRBV12-3/TRBV12-4 | TRBD2 | CASSSLAGGSGEQFF | TGTGCCAGCAGTTCTCTAGCGGGTGGGTCGGGCGAGCAGTTCTTC
NA | TRBJ1-5 | TRBV15 | NA | CATSGRHNQPQHF | TGTGCCACCTCGGGCCGGCACAATCAGCCCCAGCATTTT
many | TRBJ2-7 | TRBV28 | NA | CASSYPWGMTSYEQYF | TGTGCCAGCAGTTACCCCTGGGGGATGACCTCCTACGAGCAGTACTTC
few | TRBJ2-4 | TRBV5-6 | TRBD2 | CASSLLTSGRDIQYF | TGTGCCAGCAGCTTGTTAACTAGCGGACGTGACATTCAGTACTTC
few | TRBJ1-2 | TRBV19 | NA | CASSPQVLNYGYTF | TGTGCCAGTAGTCCCCAGGTACTCAACTATGGCTACACCTTC
many | TRBJ2-2 | TRBV9 | NA | CASSVEGGAGELFF | TGTGCCAGCAGCGTAGAGGGGGGAGCCGGGGAGCTGTTTTTT